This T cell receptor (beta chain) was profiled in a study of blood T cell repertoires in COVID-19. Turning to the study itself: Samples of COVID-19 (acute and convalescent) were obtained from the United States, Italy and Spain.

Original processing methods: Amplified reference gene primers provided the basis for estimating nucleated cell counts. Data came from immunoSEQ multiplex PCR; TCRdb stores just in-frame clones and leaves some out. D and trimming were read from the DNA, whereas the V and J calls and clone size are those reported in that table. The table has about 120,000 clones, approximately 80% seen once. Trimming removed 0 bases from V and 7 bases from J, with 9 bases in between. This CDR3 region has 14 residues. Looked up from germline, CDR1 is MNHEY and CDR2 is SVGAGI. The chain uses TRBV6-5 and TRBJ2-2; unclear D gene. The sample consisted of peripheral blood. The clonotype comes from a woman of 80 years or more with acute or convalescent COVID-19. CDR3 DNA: TGTGCCAGCAGTTACTCGAGGTCCCTCGGGGAGCTGTTTTTT. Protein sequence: CASSYSRSLGELFF.